One sample yielded the 8 T cell receptor beta chains listed below, sequenced in a study of OX40 agonist ivuxolimab in advanced cancers. Clones were read by immunoSEQ multiplex PCR, and TCRdb kept only the in-frame ones, dropping some. The sample gives around 110,000 clones, 90% of which show up once; approximately 0.49% is in the top ten. The material sequenced was CD4+ or CD8+ T cells sorted from blood, taken in a trial of the OX40 agonist ivuxolimab. Receptors were obtained from an adult with an advanced solid tumor such as melanoma, head and neck, liver or kidney cancer.

The gene calls are TRBV30 and TRBJ2-5, with 7 bases identical to TRBD2. Germline trimming cut 2 bases from V and 1 base from J; bases unmatched to any gene: 1. Germline CDR1 is GTSNPN and CDR2 is SVGIG (reference sequence). The CDR3 is made up of 13 amino acids. The CDR3 region has the DNA TGTGCCTGGAGTCTAGCGGCCCAAGAGACCCAGTACTTC. Residues: CAWSLAAQETQYF. Supplemented by reference TRBV30 and TRBJ2-5, the full variable domain reads SQTIHQWPATLVQPVGSPLSLECTVEGTSNPNLYWYRQAAGRGLQLLFYSVGIGQISSEVPQNLSASRPQDRQFILSSKKLLLSDSGFYLCAWSLAAQETQYFGPGTRLLVL.

V and J are TRBV18 and TRBJ2-5, with D possibly TRBD2 on 6 matching bases. The length of the CDR3 is 15 residues. Trimming removed 6 bases at V and 4 bases at J, with 18 bases between. Germline-derived CDR1 and CDR2 are KGHSH and LQKENI. The DNA for the CDR3 is TGTGCCAGCTCTGGCGGGGTCATTCGTGGAGAGACCCAGTACTTC. Residues: CASSGGVIRGETQYF.

This chain uses TRBV5-8 with TRBJ2-7; 8 bases are shared with TRBD1. Germline V lookup: CDR1 SGHTS, CDR2 YDEGEE. The CDR3 is 13 amino acids. V lost 4 bases and J lost 4; bases outside the gene matches: 4. The CDR3: CASSETGDYEQYF. The DNA of the CDR3 is TGTGCCAGCAGCGAGACAGGGGATTACGAGCAGTACTTC.

The chain carries TRBV7-2 and TRBJ2-5, with TRBD2 matching 7 bases. V was clipped by 5 bases and J by 1 base; unmatched bases: 7. The CDR3 is 15 residues long. Per germline, CDR1 SGHTA and CDR2 FQGNSA. In DNA form, the CDR3 reads TGTGCCAGCAGCCTAAGCGGACTAGTCCAAGAGACCCAGTACTTC. This sequence encodes CASSLSGLVQETQYF. Complete variable domain (other parts from reference TRBV7-2 and TRBJ2-5): GAGVSQSPSNKVTEKGKDVELRCDPISGHTALYWYRQSLGQGLEFLIYFQGNSAPDKSGLPSDRFSAERTGGSVSTLTIQRTQQEDSAVYLCASSLSGLVQETQYFGPGTRLLVL.

DNA of the CDR3: TGTGCCAGCGGCACTTACGAGCAGTACTTC. Translated: CASGTYEQYF. The genes are TRBV6-1 and TRBJ2-7; unclear D gene. Trimming removed 8 bases from V and 4 bases from J, with 6 bases in between. The CDR3 covers 10 residues. Germline V gives CDR1 MNHNS, CDR2 SASEGT.

V usage is TRBV2 and J usage is TRBJ1-5, with D uncertain. Germline values: CDR1 SNHLY, CDR2 FYNNEI. V lost 3 bases to trimming and J lost 5 bases, with 5 bases between them. The CDR3 sequence is 12 residues long. The CDR3 coding sequence is TGTGCCAGCAGTGACATCGATCAGCCCCAGCATTTT. It codes for CASSDIDQPQHF.

The gene calls are TRBV16 and TRBJ1-1; the D gene is possibly TRBD1 (5 bases). V shed 0 bases and J shed 5 bases, with 10 bases lying between them. Germline assignment: CDR1 KGHSY and CDR2 FQNENV. The CDR3 sequence is 14 residues long. The CDR3 coding sequence is TGTGCCAGCAGCCAATCGGGGTGGGGGACTGAAGCTTTCTTT. Translation gives CASSQSGWGTEAFF.

This chain joins TRBV10-3 and TRBJ1-1; 9 bases line up with TRBD1. This CDR3 is 13 amino acids long. The V gene's germline CDR1 is ENHRY and CDR2 SYGVKD. J gave up 11 bases and V 0 bases, and 4 bases lay outside the gene matches. The CDR3 nucleotides read TGTGCCATCAGTGAGTCTGGGGACAGGGAGGCTTTCTTT. This translates into CAISESGDREAFF.